This T cell receptor beta chain was captured by sequencing in a study of radiation and T cells in renal cell carcinoma. Study-wide results and limits: Top tumor clonotypes rose in blood 2 weeks post-radiation, then contracted. Without pretreatment biopsies, baseline tumor clonotype presence was undetermined.

Time point denoted: blood 4 weeks post-SBRT, at nephrectomy. Treatment described: 15 Gy SBRT to primary tumor, nephrectomy 4 weeks later. Nephrectomy followed 15 Gy stereotactic body radiation by 4 weeks. Radiation-treated patients gave blood at baseline, week 2 and week 4. A word on this clone: The antigen is unknown.

Germline V CDR1 and CDR2: MNHNS, SASEGT. The ends were cut back, 7 bases at V and 0 bases at J, with 9 bases in the middle. The length of the CDR3 is 14 residues. Using immunoSEQ multiplex PCR, the repertoire was profiled, and TCRdb retains in-frame clones only, with some absent. The sample includes fewer than 200,000 clones, around 89% seen only once; the top ten take about 11%. This TCR derives from a woman in her forties or fifties with renal cell carcinoma. Sequencing used blood, obtained from a patient whose treatment included radiotherapy and nephrectomy. The chain uses TRBV6-1 and TRBJ2-2; D remains unclear. CDR3 nucleotide sequence: TGTGCCAGCACTTATGACGCGAACACCGGGGAGCTGTTTTTT. Translating gives CASTYDANTGELFF.